Listed below are T cell receptor beta chains from one sample, sequenced in a study of blood T cell repertoires in COVID-19. The repertoire was sequenced with immunoSEQ multiplex PCR; TCRdb's copy has only in-frame clones and lacks some. The data contain some 380,000 clones, around 89% of them seen just once; the ten biggest clones take up around 7%. The sequenced material came from peripheral blood. The receptors here all came from a young man with active or convalescent COVID-19. The CDR3 runs from the conserved cysteine through the conserved F or W. The D gene is left open where the match is weak. The listing skips clone size in some rows; elsewhere it reads once, few, many or a size class.

TRBJ2-3,TRBD2,-,16,TRBV7-3,CASSGTSGTSTDTQYF,TGTGCCAGCAGCGGGACTAGCGGGACTAGCACAGATACGCAGTATTTT
TRBJ1-1,-,-,12,TRBV28,CASSFFGTEAFF,TGTGCCAGCAGTTTTTTCGGGACTGAAGCTTTCTTT
TRBJ1-4,-,-,14,TRBV7-9,CASSLAIQNEKLFF,TGTGCCAGCAGCTTAGCCATACAAAATGAAAAACTGTTTTTT
TRBJ2-5,-,once,13,TRBV7-2,CASSFRGRETQYF,TGTGCCAGCAGCTTCAGGGGTCGAGAGACCCAGTACTTC
TRBJ1-4,TRBD1,-,15,TRBV7-2,CASSPRQGRGEKLFF,TGTGCCAGCAGCCCCAGACAGGGGAGGGGTGAAAAACTGTTTTTT
TRBJ2-7,-,-,11,TRBV27,CASMDSYEQYF,TGTGCCAGCATGGACAGCTACGAGCAGTACTTC
TRBJ2-5,TRBD2,-,13,TRBV7-9,CASRLAGEETQYF,TGTGCCAGCCGACTAGCGGGAGAAGAGACCCAGTACTTC
TRBJ1-1,TRBD1,once,17,TRBV5-4,CASRLGDRGFENTEAFF,TGTGCCAGCCGCTTGGGGGACAGGGGGTTTGAGAACACTGAAGCTTTCTTT
TRBJ1-1,-,-,12,TRBV5-6,CASSGDYTEAFF,TGTGCCAGCAGCGGGGACTACACTGAAGCTTTCTTT
TRBJ2-1,TRBD1,-,17,TRBV3-1/TRBV3-2,CASSQDLGQTSSNEQFF,TGTGCCAGCAGCCAAGATCTGGGACAGACTTCCAGCAATGAGCAGTTCTTC
TRBJ2-2,TRBD2,-,15,TRBV11-2,CASSWTSGGTGELFF,TGTGCCAGCAGCTGGACTAGCGGGGGCACCGGGGAGCTGTTTTTT
TRBJ1-1,TRBD1,-,16,TRBV2,CASEGAGASTNTEAFF,TGTGCCAGCGAGGGGGCAGGGGCCTCCACGAACACTGAAGCTTTCTTT
TRBJ2-4,-,-,14,TRBV7-9,CASSLGRAKNIQYF,TGTGCCAGCAGCTTGGGGAGAGCCAAAAACATTCAGTACTTC
TRBJ2-1,TRBD1,-,13,TRBV10-2,CASREQGANEQFF,TGCGCCAGCAGGGAACAGGGGGCCAATGAGCAGTTCTTC
TRBJ1-6,-,-,23,TRBV12-1,CASSPKTGVGLEVEWCENSPLHF,TGTGCCAGCAGCCCGAAGACAGGGGTAGGCCTCGAGGTGGAATGGTGTGAGAATTCACCCCTCCACTTT
TRBJ1-1,-,-,13,TRBV11-2,CASSPRVNTEAFF,TGTGCCAGCAGCCCTCGGGTGAACACTGAAGCTTTCTTT
TRBJ2-1,-,-,12,TRBV11-3,CASSFRDNEQFF,TGTGCCAGCAGCTTTCGGGACAATGAGCAGTTCTTC
TRBJ1-2,-,-,16,TRBV7-3,CASSLATQSTNYGYTF,TGTGCCAGCAGCTTAGCCACACAGAGTACTAACTATGGCTACACCTTC
TRBJ1-4,-,-,15,TRBV7-3,CASSFSGATNEKLFF,TGTGCCAGCAGCTTTTCGGGGGCAACTAATGAAAAACTGTTTTTT
TRBJ2-7,-,-,14,TRBV4-3,CASSQGVGRYEQYF,TGCGCCAGCAGCCAGGGGGTGGGGAGGTACGAGCAGTACTTC
TRBJ1-2,-,-,17,TRBV4-3,CASSQAGTLTYQNGYTF,TGCGCCAGCAGCCAAGCGGGGACTTTAACCTATCAAAATGGCTACACCTTC
TRBJ2-5,TRBD2,-,15,TRBV4-1,CASSQVYSGEETQYF,TGCGCCAGCAGCCAAGTCTACAGCGGGGAAGAGACCCAGTACTTC
TRBJ2-1,TRBD2,-,15,TRBV19,CASSIAGASYNEQFF,TGTGCCAGTAGTATTGCGGGAGCCTCCTACAATGAGCAGTTCTTC
TRBJ1-1,-,-,12,TRBV19,CASKMSGIEAFF,TGTGCCAGTAAGATGAGCGGGATTGAAGCTTTCTTT
TRBJ1-5,-,-,14,TRBV2,CASRQSYSNQPQHF,TGTGCCAGCCGACAGTCCTATAGCAATCAGCCCCAGCATTTT
TRBJ1-6,-,-,15,TRBV18,CASSPGDSYNSPLHF,TGTGCCAGCTCACCCGGGGACTCCTATAATTCACCCCTCCACTTT
TRBJ1-4,-,-,15,TRBV28,CASSYLQGTNEKLFF,TGTGCCAGCAGTTACTTACAGGGCACGAATGAAAAACTGTTTTTT
TRBJ1-1,-,-,13,TRBV4-1,CASSHKGLGEAFF,TGCGCCAGCAGCCATAAGGGGCTCGGTGAAGCTTTCTTT
TRBJ1-1,-,-,15,TRBV25-1,CASSEYGQRDTEAFF,TGTGCCAGCAGTGAATACGGCCAACGGGACACTGAAGCTTTCTTT
TRBJ2-3,-,-,14,TRBV6-2/TRBV6-3,CASSYYDNTDTQYF,TGTGCCAGCAGTTACTATGACAACACAGATACGCAGTATTTT
TRBJ1-6,TRBD1,-,15,TRBV10-3,CAISEGTGGNSPLHF,TGTGCCATCAGTGAAGGGACAGGGGGTAATTCACCCCTCCACTTT
TRBJ1-1,-,-,11,TRBV28,CATRGFTEAFF,TGTGCCACGCGGGGATTCACTGAAGCTTTCTTT
TRBJ1-1,-,-,15,TRBV15,CATSRDRPRGTEAFF,TGTGCCACCAGCAGAGATCGGCCCAGAGGCACTGAAGCTTTCTTT
TRBJ2-7,TRBD2,-,14,TRBV27,CASSIRGGAYEQYF,TGTGCCAGCAGTATCCGGGGGGGGGCCTACGAGCAGTACTTC
TRBJ2-7,TRBD1,-,16,TRBV4-3,CASSPSTYARGYEQYF,TGCGCCAGCAGCCCAAGTACCTACGCCAGGGGGTACGAGCAGTACTTC
TRBJ1-5,-,-,16,TRBV19,CASSLGGGISRQPQHF,TGTGCCAGTAGCCTAGGGGGGGGAATTAGTCGTCAGCCCCAGCATTTT
TRBJ2-1,-,-,14,TRBV19,CASSPPTGFNEQFF,TGTGCCAGTAGTCCACCGACAGGTTTTAATGAGCAGTTCTTC
TRBJ2-7,TRBD2,-,15,TRBV27,CASSFSLAGAYEQYF,TGTGCCAGCAGTTTTTCCCTAGCGGGAGCCTACGAGCAGTACTTC
TRBJ2-3,TRBD2,-,15,TRBV27,CATLTSGGAIDTQYF,TGTGCCACCTTGACTAGCGGGGGGGCGATAGATACGCAGTATTTT
TRBJ1-5,TRBD1,-,15,TRBV28,CASNIPGQGNQPQHF,TGTGCCAGCAACATACCCGGACAGGGCAATCAGCCCCAGCATTTT
TRBJ1-2,TRBD1,-,16,TRBV2,CASSPGQGNLVYGYTF,TGTGCCAGCAGCCCGGGACAGGGGAACTTAGTCTATGGCTACACCTTC
TRBJ1-3,-,-,17,TRBV12-5,CASGLRRQRPSGNTIYF,TGTGCTAGTGGTTTGAGGAGGCAGCGGCCGTCTGGAAACACCATATATTTT
TRBJ1-2,-,once,12,TRBV6-2/TRBV6-3,CASSYLEVGYTF,TGTGCCAGCAGTTACTTGGAGGTTGGCTACACCTTC
TRBJ2-5,TRBD2,-,14,TRBV20-1,CSASTSGSYETQYF,TGCAGTGCTAGTACTAGCGGGAGTTACGAGACCCAGTACTTC
TRBJ1-5,-,once,18,TRBV18,CASSLTEIGQYSNQPQHF,TGTGCCAGCTCACTTACAGAAATTGGACAGTATAGCAATCAGCCCCAGCATTTT
TRBJ1-6,-,few,17,TRBV5-5,CASSLTGQSSYNSPLHF,TGTGCCAGCAGCTTGACAGGGCAGAGCTCCTATAATTCACCCCTCCACTTT
TRBJ2-2,TRBD2,once,17,TRBV27,CASSWGPGLAITGELFF,TGTGCCAGCAGCTGGGGACCGGGACTAGCGATCACCGGGGAGCTGTTTTTT
TRBJ2-3,-,-,14,TRBV6-6,CASTKREFGDTQYF,TGTGCCAGCACTAAAAGGGAGTTTGGGGATACGCAGTATTTT
TRBJ1-5,-,once,14,TRBV4-2,CASSQGGGHQPQHF,TGTGCCAGCAGCCAAGGCGGCGGGCATCAGCCCCAGCATTTT
TRBJ1-3,-,once,14,TRBV4-2,CASSQGESGNTIYF,TGTGCCAGCAGCCAAGGGGAGAGTGGAAACACCATATATTTT
TRBJ2-5,-,-,13,TRBV13,CASSLAQRGTQYF,TGTGCCAGCAGCTTGGCACAAAGGGGGACCCAGTACTTC
TRBJ2-1,TRBD1,-,16,TRBV5-1,CASSEDRGVSYNEQFF,TGCGCCAGCAGCGAGGACAGGGGGGTTTCTTACAATGAGCAGTTCTTC
TRBJ1-1,-,-,15,TRBV4-2,CASSQVAGPNTEAFF,TGTGCCAGCAGCCAAGTGGCAGGTCCGAACACTGAAGCTTTCTTT
TRBJ1-6,-,-,16,TRBV14,CASSQEGSRYNSPLHF,TGTGCCAGCAGCCAAGAAGGATCCAGGTATAATTCACCCCTCCACTTT
TRBJ2-1,TRBD2,-,15,TRBV7-3,CASSIGGAFANEQFF,TGTGCCAGCAGCATCGGGGGGGCCTTTGCCAATGAGCAGTTCTTC
TRBJ1-1,-,-,16,TRBV28,CASSLPDFLLGTEAFF,TGTGCCAGCAGTCTCCCGGACTTCTTGTTAGGCACTGAAGCTTTCTTT
TRBJ2-2,TRBD2,-,17,TRBV18,CASSGLAGGKNTGELFF,TGTGCCAGCTCAGGACTAGCGGGAGGAAAGAACACCGGGGAGCTGTTTTTT
TRBJ2-6,-,-,15,TRBV25-1,CASSDGGAGANVLTF,TGTGCCAGCAGTGACGGCGGGGCTGGGGCCAACGTGCTGACTTTC
TRBJ2-7,-,-,13,TRBV30,CAWSRLGSYEQYF,TGTGCCTGGAGTCGACTGGGTTCCTACGAGCAGTACTTC